This TCR beta chain was retrieved from a study of blood T cell repertoires in COVID-19. On the study more broadly: The United States, Italy and Spain supplied acute and convalescent COVID-19 samples.

Germline-derived CDR1 and CDR2 are MNHEY and SMNVEV (reference sequence). The V segment lost 6 bases and the J segment 4 bases; nucleotides outside the gene matches: 8. The CDR3 extends over 16 amino acids. The table came from immunoSEQ multiplex PCR; TCRdb's copy has only in-frame clones and leaves some out. The table lists around 160,000 clones, 70% to 90% of them singletons. The sequence was obtained from an older woman with COVID-19, enrolled during active disease. V usage is TRBV27 and J usage is TRBJ2-2; 10 bases agree with TRBD2. The sequenced material came from peripheral blood. CDR3 bases: TGTGCCAGCAGAATGGCCCAGCGGGGGGGCACCGGGGAGCTGTTTTTT. This sequence encodes CASRMAQRGGTGELFF.